This T cell receptor (beta chain) stems from a study of blood T cell repertoires in COVID-19. TCRdb's table, derived via immunoSEQ multiplex PCR, lists solely in-frame clones and lacks some. The sample has 60,000 or so clones, 78% seen once. In this sample, this clone turned up a few times. The CDR3 sequence is 16 residues long. The germline V and J ends were trimmed by 0 bases and 4 bases, with 17 bases remaining between them. CDR1 is SGHNT and CDR2 is YYREEE in the germline V gene (reference sequence). The J gene is TRBJ2-7, the V gene TRBV5-4, with D unresolved. The sequence was collected from a human donor in a cohort sampled during active COVID-19. Sequenced material: peripheral blood. The chain's CDR3 is CASSLDTSLRSYEQYF. The DNA of the CDR3 is TGTGCCAGCAGCTTGGATACATCATTAAGATCTTACGAGCAGTACTTC.